This T cell receptor beta chain emerged from a study of T cell responses to AZD1222 COVID-19 vaccine. Turning to the study itself: Doses given second, at about 4 or about 12 weeks, were pooled. Overall study results and limits: White British ancestry dominated among donors, who included more females, and clonal diversity was possibly underestimated.

In the case of this clone: Antigen unknown.

Trimming cost V 2 bases and J 2 bases, with 6 bases left between them. The length of the CDR3 is 13 residues. The germline V gene encodes CDR1 MNHEY and CDR2 SMNVEV (reference sequence). Sequenced by immunoSEQ multiplex PCR; TCRdb stores in-frame clones only, minus some. The sample comprises 100,000 to 150,000 clones, over 75% of which are singletons, and around 6% rests with the top ten. The sequence was collected from an adult in good health. The V gene is TRBV27, the J gene TRBJ1-2; D may be TRBD1 (5 bases). The sample was peripheral blood, taken on day 0 of AZD1222 vaccination. This CDR3 reads CASSLTGNYGYTF. DNA of the CDR3: TGTGCCAGCAGTTTAACAGGAAACTATGGCTACACCTTC.